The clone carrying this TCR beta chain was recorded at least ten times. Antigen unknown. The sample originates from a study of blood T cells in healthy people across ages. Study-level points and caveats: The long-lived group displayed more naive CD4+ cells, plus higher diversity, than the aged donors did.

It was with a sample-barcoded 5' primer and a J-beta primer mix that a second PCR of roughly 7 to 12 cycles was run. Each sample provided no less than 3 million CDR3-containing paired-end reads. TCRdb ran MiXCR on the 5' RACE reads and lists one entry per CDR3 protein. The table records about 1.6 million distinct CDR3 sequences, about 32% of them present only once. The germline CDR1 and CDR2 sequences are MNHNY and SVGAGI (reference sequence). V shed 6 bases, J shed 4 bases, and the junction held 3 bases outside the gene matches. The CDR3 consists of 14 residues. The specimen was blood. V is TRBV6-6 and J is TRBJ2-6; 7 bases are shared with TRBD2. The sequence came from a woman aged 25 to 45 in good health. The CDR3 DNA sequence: TGTGCCAGCAGGCGGGGGACCGGGGCCAACGTCCTGACTTTC. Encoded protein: CASRRGTGANVLTF.